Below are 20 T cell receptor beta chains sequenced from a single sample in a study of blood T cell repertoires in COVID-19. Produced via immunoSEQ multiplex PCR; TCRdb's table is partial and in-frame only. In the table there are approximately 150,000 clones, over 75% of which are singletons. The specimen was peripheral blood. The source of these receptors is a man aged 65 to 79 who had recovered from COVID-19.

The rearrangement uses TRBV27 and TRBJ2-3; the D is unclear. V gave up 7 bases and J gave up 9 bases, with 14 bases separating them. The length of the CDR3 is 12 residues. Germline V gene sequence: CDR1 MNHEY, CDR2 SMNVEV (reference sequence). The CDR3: CASMSSVGTQYF. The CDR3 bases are TGTGCCAGCATGAGCTCGGTCGGGACGCAGTATTTT.

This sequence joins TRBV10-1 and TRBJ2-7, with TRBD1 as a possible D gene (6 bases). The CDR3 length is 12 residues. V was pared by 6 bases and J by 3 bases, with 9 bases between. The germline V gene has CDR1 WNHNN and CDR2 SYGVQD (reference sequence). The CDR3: CASRRDNYEQYF. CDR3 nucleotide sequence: TGCGCCAGCAGGAGGGACAACTACGAGCAGTACTTC.

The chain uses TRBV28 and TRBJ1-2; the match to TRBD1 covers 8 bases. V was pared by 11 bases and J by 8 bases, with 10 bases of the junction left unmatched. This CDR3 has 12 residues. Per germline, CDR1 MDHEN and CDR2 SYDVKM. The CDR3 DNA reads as TGTGCCTCGGTAGGGACAGGTTACGGCTACACCTTC. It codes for CASVGTGYGYTF.

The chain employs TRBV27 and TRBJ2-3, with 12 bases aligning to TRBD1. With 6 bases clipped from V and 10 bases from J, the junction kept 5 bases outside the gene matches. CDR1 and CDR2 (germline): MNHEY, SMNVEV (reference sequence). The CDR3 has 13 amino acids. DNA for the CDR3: TGTGCCAGCAGCGGGACAGGGGGCCTAGCGCAGTATTTT. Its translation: CASSGTGGLAQYF.

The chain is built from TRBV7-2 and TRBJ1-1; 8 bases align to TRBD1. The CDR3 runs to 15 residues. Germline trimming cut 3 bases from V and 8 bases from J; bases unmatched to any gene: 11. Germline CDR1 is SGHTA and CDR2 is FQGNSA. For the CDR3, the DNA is TGTGCCAGCAGCTTGGTGGAAAACAGGGGGGGCGAAGCTTTCTTT. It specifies CASSLVENRGGEAFF.

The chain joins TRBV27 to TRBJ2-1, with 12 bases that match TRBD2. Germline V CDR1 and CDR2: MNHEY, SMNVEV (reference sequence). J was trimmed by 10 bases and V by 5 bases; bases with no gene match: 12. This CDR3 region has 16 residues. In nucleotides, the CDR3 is TGTGCCAGCAGTCACGGGCTAGCGGGAGGGCCTCAGGAGCAGTTCTTC. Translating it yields CASSHGLAGGPQEQFF.

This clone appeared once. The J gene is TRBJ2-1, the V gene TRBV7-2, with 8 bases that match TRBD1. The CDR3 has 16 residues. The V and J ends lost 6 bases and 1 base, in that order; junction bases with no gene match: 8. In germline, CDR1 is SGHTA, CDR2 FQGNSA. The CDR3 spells CASRAQGARSYNEQFF. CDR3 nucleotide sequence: TGTGCCAGCAGAGCCCAGGGGGCGCGTTCCTACAATGAGCAGTTCTTC.

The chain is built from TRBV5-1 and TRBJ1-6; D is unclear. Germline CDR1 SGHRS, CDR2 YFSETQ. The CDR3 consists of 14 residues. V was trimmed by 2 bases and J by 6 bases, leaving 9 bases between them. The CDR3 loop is CASSFGEANSPLHF. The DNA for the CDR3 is TGCGCCAGCAGCTTTGGCGAGGCTAATTCACCCCTCCACTTT.

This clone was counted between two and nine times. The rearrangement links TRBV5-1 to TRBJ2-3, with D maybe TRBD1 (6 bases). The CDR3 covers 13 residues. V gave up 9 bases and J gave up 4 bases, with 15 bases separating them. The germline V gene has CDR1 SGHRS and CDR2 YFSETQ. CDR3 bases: TGCGCCAACGAGGGGGATGCCCCAGATACGCAGTATTTT. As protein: CANEGDAPDTQYF.

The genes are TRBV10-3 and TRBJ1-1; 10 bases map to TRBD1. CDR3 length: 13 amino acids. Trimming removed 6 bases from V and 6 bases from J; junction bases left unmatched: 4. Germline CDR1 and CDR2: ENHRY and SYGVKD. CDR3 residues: CAIRGTGDAEAFF. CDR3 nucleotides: TGTGCCATCAGGGGGACAGGGGACGCTGAAGCTTTCTTT.

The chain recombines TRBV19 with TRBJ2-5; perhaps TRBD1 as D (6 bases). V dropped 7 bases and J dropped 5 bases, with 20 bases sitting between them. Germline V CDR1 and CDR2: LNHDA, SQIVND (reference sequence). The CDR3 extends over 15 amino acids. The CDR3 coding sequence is TGTGCCAGTACCGACGGCCCAGGGGCAGAGGAGACCCAGTACTTC. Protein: CASTDGPGAEETQYF.

The CDR3 loop is CATSDLKIDQETQYF. The CDR3 DNA follows: TGTGCCACCAGTGATTTGAAGATAGACCAAGAGACCCAGTACTTC. This chain uses TRBV24-1 with TRBJ2-5; D unresolved. The V gene's germline CDR1 is KGHDR and CDR2 SFDVKD. V was clipped by 0 bases and J by 0 bases, with 7 bases between them. The CDR3 has 15 amino acids.

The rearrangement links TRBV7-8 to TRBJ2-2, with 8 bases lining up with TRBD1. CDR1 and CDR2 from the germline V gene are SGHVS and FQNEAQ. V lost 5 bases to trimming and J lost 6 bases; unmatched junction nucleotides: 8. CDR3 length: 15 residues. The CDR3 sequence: CASSLRTGIAGELFF. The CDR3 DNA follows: TGTGCCAGCAGCCTCCGGACAGGGATAGCCGGGGAGCTGTTTTTT. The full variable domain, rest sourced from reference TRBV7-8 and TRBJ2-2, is GAGVSQSPRYKVAKRGQDVALRCDPISGHVSLFWYQQALGQGPEFLTYFQNEAQLDKSGLPSDRFFAERPEGSVSTLKIQRTQQEDSAVYLCASSLRTGIAGELFFGEGSRLTVL.

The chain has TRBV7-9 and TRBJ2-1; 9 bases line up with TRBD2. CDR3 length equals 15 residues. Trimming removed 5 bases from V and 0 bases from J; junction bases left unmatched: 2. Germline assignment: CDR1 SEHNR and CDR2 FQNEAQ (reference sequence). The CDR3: CASSPTSGSYNEQFF. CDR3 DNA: TGTGCCAGCAGCCCGACTAGCGGCTCCTACAATGAGCAGTTCTTC.

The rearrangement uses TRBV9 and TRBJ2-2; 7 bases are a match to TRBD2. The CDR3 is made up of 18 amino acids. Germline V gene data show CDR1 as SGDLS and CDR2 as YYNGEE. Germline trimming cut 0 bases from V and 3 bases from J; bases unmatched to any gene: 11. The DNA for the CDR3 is TGTGCCAGCAGCGTAGTTGCCGGGGGAGGGATGGACACCGGGGAGCTGTTTTTT. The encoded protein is CASSVVAGGGMDTGELFF.

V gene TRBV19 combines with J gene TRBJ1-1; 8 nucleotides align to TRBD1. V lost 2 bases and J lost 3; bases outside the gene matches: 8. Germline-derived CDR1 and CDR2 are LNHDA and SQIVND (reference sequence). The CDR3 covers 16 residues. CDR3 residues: CASSISGDRSDTEAFF. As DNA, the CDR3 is TGTGCCAGTAGTATAAGCGGGGACAGGTCCGACACTGAAGCTTTCTTT.

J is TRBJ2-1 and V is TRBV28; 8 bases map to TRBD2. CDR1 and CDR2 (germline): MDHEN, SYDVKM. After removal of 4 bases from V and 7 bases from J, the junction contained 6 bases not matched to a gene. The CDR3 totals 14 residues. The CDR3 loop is CASSSGTRWNEQFF. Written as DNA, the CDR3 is TGTGCCAGCAGTTCCGGGACTAGATGGAATGAGCAGTTCTTC.

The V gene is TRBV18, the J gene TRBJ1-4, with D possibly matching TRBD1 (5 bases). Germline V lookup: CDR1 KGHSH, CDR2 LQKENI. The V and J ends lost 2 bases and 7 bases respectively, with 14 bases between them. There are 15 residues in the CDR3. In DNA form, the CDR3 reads TGTGCCAGCTCACCAAGGCCCCAGGGCCTTGAAAAACTGTTTTTT. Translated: CASSPRPQGLEKLFF.

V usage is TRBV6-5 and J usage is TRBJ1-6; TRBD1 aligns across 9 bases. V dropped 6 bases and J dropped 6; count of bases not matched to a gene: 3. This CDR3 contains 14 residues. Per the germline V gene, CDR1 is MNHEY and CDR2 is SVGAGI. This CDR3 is CASRADRGNSPLHF. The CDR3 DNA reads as TGTGCCAGCAGGGCGGACAGGGGTAATTCACCCCTCCACTTT.

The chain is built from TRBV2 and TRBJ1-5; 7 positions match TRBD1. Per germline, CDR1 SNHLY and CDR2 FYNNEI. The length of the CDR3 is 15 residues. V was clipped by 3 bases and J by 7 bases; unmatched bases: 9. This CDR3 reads CASSENLGGRQPQHF. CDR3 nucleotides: TGTGCCAGCAGTGAGAATTTAGGGGGCAGGCAGCCCCAGCATTTT.